One and the same sample provided the 19 T cell receptor beta chains below, sequenced in a study of T cells expressing NK-cell markers. TCRdb re-analyzed the 5' RACE reads; it lists each CDR3 protein once, without DNA. The table lists 150,000 or so distinct CDR3 sequences. The sequencing sample was made of blood T cells: a sorted CD56 or NKG2C T cell subset, CD4+ or CD8+ T cells, or bulk PBMC T cells (not recorded which). The receptor source for this set is a woman between 18 and 69 years old in good health.

V usage is TRBV6-5 and J usage is TRBJ1-1. CDR1 and CDR2 (germline): MNHEY, SVGAGI. This CDR3 is built from 15 residues. CDR3 in amino acids: CASIWRGHGNTEAFF.

The chain has TRBV3-1 and TRBJ2-5. Germline values: CDR1 LGHDT, CDR2 YNNKEL (reference sequence). CDR3 size: 16 residues. The CDR3 spells CASSQEGHSYQETQYF.

The J gene is TRBJ2-7, the V gene TRBV5-1; the TRBD1 assignment by TCRdb is unverifiable without DNA. CDR1 is SGHRS, CDR2 YFSETQ, per germline. There are 15 residues in the CDR3. The chain's CDR3 is CASSLGGTWAYEQYF.

V is TRBV20-1 and J is TRBJ2-5. CDR1 is DFQATT, CDR2 SNEGSKA, per germline (reference sequence). This CDR3 has 11 amino acids. The CDR3 sequence is CSASSIETQYF.

The V call is TRBV6-1, the J call TRBJ1-5. The CDR3 totals 16 residues. Germline V gives CDR1 MNHNS, CDR2 SASEGT. The CDR3: CASSNAQKTSNQPQHF.

The chain joins TRBV5-1 to TRBJ2-1; TCRdb outputs TRBD2, but without DNA this stays unchecked. Germline CDR1 SGHRS, CDR2 YFSETQ. This CDR3 has 15 residues. CDR3 sequence reads: CASSTSGGTYNEQFF.

J is TRBJ2-1 and V is TRBV6-5; TCRdb indicates TRBD1, and absent DNA this call remains unverified. Germline V CDR1 and CDR2: MNHEY, SVGAGI. This CDR3 comprises 14 residues. The CDR3 reads CASSYSAPDNEQFF.

The rearrangement uses TRBV20-1 and TRBJ2-7; TCRdb returns TRBD1, unconfirmable since there is no DNA. This CDR3 spans 13 amino acids. Germline-derived CDR1 and CDR2 are DFQATT and SNEGSKA (reference sequence). The CDR3 region is CSRPGQGGYEQYF.

V and J are TRBV5-5 and TRBJ1-1; TCRdb calls TRBD1, which cannot be checked without DNA. The germline CDR1 and CDR2 sequences are SGHKS and YYEKEE (reference sequence). CDR3 length equals 14 residues. CDR3 region: CASSLAPGDPQAFF.

The chain links TRBV20-1 to TRBJ2-3; the TCRdb call, TRBD2, lacks DNA for checking. From germline, CDR1 is DFQATT and CDR2 SNEGSKA (reference sequence). This CDR3 comprises 15 residues. The CDR3 spells CSARAPSGVTLGQYF.

The V gene is TRBV5-4, the J gene TRBJ2-2. The CDR3 is 15 residues long. Germline assignment: CDR1 SGHNT and CDR2 YYREEE (reference sequence). This chain's CDR3 is CASSFPRSNTGELFF.

The V and J genes are TRBV12-3 or TRBV12-4 and TRBJ1-5. This CDR3 spans 15 amino acids. CDR3 in amino acids: CASSSGGGSNQPQHF.

The chain uses TRBV5-6 and TRBJ2-3; absent DNA, TCRdb's TRBD1 call cannot be checked. The CDR3 runs to 16 residues. CDR1 is SGHDT and CDR2 is YYEEEE in the germline V gene. This chain's CDR3 is CASSFWRTGGTDTQYF.

This chain uses TRBV10-3 with TRBJ1-2. This CDR3 has 14 amino acids. Per the germline V gene, CDR1 is ENHRY and CDR2 is SYGVKD. The CDR3: CAITSSGFGNGYTF.

V usage is TRBV28 and J usage is TRBJ1-1. Germline V gene data show CDR1 as MDHEN and CDR2 as SYDVKM. The CDR3 has 17 residues. The CDR3: CASSGLKQAGLNTEAFF.

J is TRBJ2-1 and V is TRBV12-3 or TRBV12-4; without DNA, the TCRdb call of TRBD1 cannot be checked. The CDR3 covers 13 residues. The CDR3 is CASRGQTYNEQFF.

This rearrangement joins TRBV5-4 to TRBJ2-1; TCRdb outputs TRBD1, but without DNA this stays unchecked. CDR1 SGHNT and CDR2 YYREEE come from the germline V gene (reference sequence). There are 12 residues in the CDR3. The CDR3 is CASSFTPDEQFF. Variable domain in full (rest from reference TRBV5-4 and TRBJ2-1): ETGVTQSPTHLIKTRGQQVTLRCSSQSGHNTVSWYQQALGQGPQFIFQYYREEENGRGNFPPRFSGLQFPNYSSELNVNALELDDSALYLCASSFTPDEQFFGPGTRLTVL.

The chain uses TRBV15 and TRBJ1-2; the TCRdb D gene call, TRBD1, has no DNA to confirm it. This CDR3 is built from 15 residues. Germline CDR1 is LNHNV and CDR2 is YYDKDF (reference sequence). The CDR3 is CATSRRGGTDYGYTF.

The chain recombines TRBV2 with TRBJ2-3; without DNA, the TCRdb call of TRBD2 cannot be checked. Germline loops: CDR1 SNHLY, CDR2 FYNNEI. The CDR3 has 16 residues. CDR3 loop: CASSVGSGTSTDTQYF.